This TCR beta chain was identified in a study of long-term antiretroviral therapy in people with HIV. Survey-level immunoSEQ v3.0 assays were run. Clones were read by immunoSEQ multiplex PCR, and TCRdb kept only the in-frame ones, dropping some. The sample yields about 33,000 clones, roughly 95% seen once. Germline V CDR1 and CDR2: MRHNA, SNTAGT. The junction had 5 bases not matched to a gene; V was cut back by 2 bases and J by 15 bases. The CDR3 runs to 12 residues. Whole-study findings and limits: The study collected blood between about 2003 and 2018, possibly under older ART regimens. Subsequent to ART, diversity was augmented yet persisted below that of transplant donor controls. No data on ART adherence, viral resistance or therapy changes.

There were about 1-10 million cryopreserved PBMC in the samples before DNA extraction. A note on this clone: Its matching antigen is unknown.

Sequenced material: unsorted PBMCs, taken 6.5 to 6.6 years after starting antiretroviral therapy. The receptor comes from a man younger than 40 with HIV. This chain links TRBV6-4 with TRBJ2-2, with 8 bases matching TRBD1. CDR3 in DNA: TGTGCCAGCAGTGACGGGGTACAGGGGGTGTTTTTT. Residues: CASSDGVQGVFF.